This TCR beta chain was retrieved from a study of control samples from healthy donors and cancer patients. The V gene's germline CDR1 is MNHEY and CDR2 SMNVEV (reference sequence). After removal of 8 bases from V and 0 bases from J, the junction contained 14 bases not matched to a gene. CDR3 length: 17 residues. The protocol was immunoSEQ multiplex PCR, while the TCRdb copy is restricted to in-frame clones and leaves out a portion. The sample includes about 150,000 clones, around 90% of them seen just once. The receptor's source is a man in his thirties or forties in good health. V usage is TRBV27 and J usage is TRBJ2-3, with 7 bases lining up with TRBD2. Material: blood. CDR3 bases: TGTGCCAGCGGCCCAAGCGGGATAGTAGGCAGCACAGATACGCAGTATTTT. It is translated as CASGPSGIVGSTDTQYF.